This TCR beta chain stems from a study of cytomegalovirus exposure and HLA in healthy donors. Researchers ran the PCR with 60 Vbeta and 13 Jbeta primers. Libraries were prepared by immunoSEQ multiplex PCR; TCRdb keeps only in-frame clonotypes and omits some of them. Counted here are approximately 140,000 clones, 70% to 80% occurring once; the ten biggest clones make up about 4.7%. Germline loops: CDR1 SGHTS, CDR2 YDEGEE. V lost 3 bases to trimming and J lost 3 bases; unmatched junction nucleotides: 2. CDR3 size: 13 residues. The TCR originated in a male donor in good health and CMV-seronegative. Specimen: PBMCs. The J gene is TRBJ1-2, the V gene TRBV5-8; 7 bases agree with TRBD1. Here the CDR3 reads CASSSGGYYGYTF. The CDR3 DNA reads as TGTGCCAGCAGCTCAGGGGGATACTATGGCTACACCTTC.